Presented here are 19 T cell receptor beta chains from one specimen sequenced in a study of vaccination and CD4 T cells after COVID-19. Their antigen targets remain unknown. An Oncomine TCR Beta short-read assay was used to sequence the DNA from cultured CD4+ T cells. TCRdb used MiXCR to reprocess the PCR reads, holding one entry per CDR3 protein. The sample consists of over 10,000 distinct CDR3 sequences, approximately 40% of them appearing once. This sample's treatment: roughly ten-day PBMC culture with coronavirus spike peptide pools or control peptides (ViraFEST assay). The source material was CD4+ T cells from blood, cultured in vitro. All receptors come from a human donor who had recovered from COVID-19.

This sequence joins TRBV5-1 and TRBJ2-7; D possibly matches TRBD1 or TRBD2 (5 bases each). The CDR3 runs to 14 residues. Germline CDR1 and CDR2: SGHRS and YFSETQ. V was cut by 4 bases and J by 1 base, with 12 bases left in between. In DNA form, the CDR3 reads TGCGCCAGCAGCCTGGGACCACAGTCCTACGAGCAGTACTTC. Its translation is CASSLGPQSYEQYF.

This chain joins TRBV5-4 and TRBJ2-7; TRBD2 matches at 10 bases. The germline V gene has CDR1 SGHNT and CDR2 YYREEE (reference sequence). This CDR3 has 15 amino acids. J was trimmed by 2 bases and V by 0 bases; bases with no gene match: 2. The chain's CDR3 is CASSLGTSGTYEQYF. As DNA, the CDR3 is TGTGCCAGCAGCTTGGGGACTAGCGGAACCTACGAGCAGTACTTC.

V and J are TRBV5-1 and TRBJ1-1, with 9 bases identical to TRBD1. CDR1 and CDR2 (germline): SGHRS, YFSETQ. With V trimmed by 5 bases and J by 1 base, 0 bases remained unmatched. This CDR3 is 13 amino acids long. As DNA, the CDR3 is TGCGCCAGCAGACAGGGGGCGAACACTGAAGCTTTCTTT. This codes for CASRQGANTEAFF. The full variable domain, in which reference TRBV5-1 and TRBJ1-1 provide the parts outside the CDR3, is KAGVTQTPRYLIKTRGQQVTLSCSPISGHRSVSWYQQTPGQGLQFLFEYFSETQRNKGNFPGRFSGRQFSNSRSEMNVSTLELGDSALYLCASRQGANTEAFFGQGTRLTVV.

This chain links TRBV4-3 with TRBJ2-2; possibly TRBD1 for D (5 bases). This CDR3 has 15 residues. Deletions cut 0 bases from V and 6 bases from J, with 11 bases between. Germline-derived CDR1 and CDR2 are LGHNA and YSLEER. The CDR3 reads CASSQEGAGPGELFF. CDR3 DNA: TGCGCCAGCAGCCAAGAAGGGGCAGGGCCCGGGGAGCTGTTTTTT.

This clonotype showed up just a few times. The chain combines TRBV6-1 with TRBJ2-7; D is ambiguous. V gave up 1 base and J gave up 0 bases, with 10 bases separating them. Germline CDR1 MNHNS, CDR2 SASEGT. The CDR3 length is 15 residues. Written as DNA, the CDR3 is TGTGCCAGCAGTGAAGATAGCCTCCGCTCCTACGAGCAGTACTTC. Protein: CASSEDSLRSYEQYF.

This clonotype was counted only a few times. V usage is TRBV15 and J usage is TRBJ2-1; the D is unclear. The ends were cut back, 1 base at V and 3 bases at J, with 7 bases in the middle. The length of the CDR3 is 14 residues. Germline lookup yields CDR1 LNHNV and CDR2 YYDKDF (reference sequence). CDR3 protein: CATSRAGNYNEQFF. CDR3 coding DNA: TGTGCCACCAGCAGAGCGGGCAACTACAATGAGCAGTTCTTC.

The V call is TRBV25-1, the J call TRBJ1-2; weak D call: TRBD1 (5 bases). The CDR3 loop spans 11 amino acids. V lost 4 bases to trimming and J lost 7 bases, with 7 bases between them. The V gene's germline CDR1 is MGHDK and CDR2 SYGVNS. This CDR3 reads CASSGGVGYTF. CDR3 DNA sequence: TGTGCCAGCAGTGGAGGGGTTGGCTACACCTTC.

The rearrangement joins TRBV6-1 to TRBJ1-1, with D possibly matching TRBD1 (6 bases). The CDR3 totals 15 residues. V dropped 4 bases and J dropped 2 bases, with 14 bases sitting between them. Germline CDR1 and CDR2: MNHNS and SASEGT. The DNA for the CDR3 is TGTGCCAGCAGTGTGATCACAGGGACTAACACTGAAGCTTTCTTT. It specifies CASSVITGTNTEAFF.

The rearrangement links TRBV12-3 or TRBV12-4 to TRBJ1-5; 7 nucleotides align to TRBD1. Trimming removed 5 bases from V and 1 base from J; junction bases left unmatched: 8. The CDR3 spans 16 residues. The CDR3 DNA is TGTGCCAGCAGTCAATATGGGACAGAAAGCAATCAGCCCCAGCATTTT. Its protein product is CASSQYGTESNQPQHF.

This chain joins TRBV12-3 or TRBV12-4 and TRBJ1-5; D remains ambiguous. This CDR3 has 14 residues. The V end lost 3 bases, the J end lost 4 bases, and 10 bases lay between the germline ends. CDR3 region: CASSFGNWNQPQHF. In nucleotides, the CDR3 is TGTGCCAGCAGTTTCGGGAACTGGAATCAGCCCCAGCATTTT.

The rearrangement joins TRBV11-3 to TRBJ2-3, with D uncertain. The length of the CDR3 is 13 residues. Trimming took 2 bases from V and 4 from J, leaving 7 bases between them. From germline, CDR1 is SGHNT and CDR2 YENEEA. In nucleotides, the CDR3 is TGTGCCAGCAGCTTAAGGGCGGCAGATACGCAGTATTTT. This translates into CASSLRAADTQYF.

The chain employs TRBV30 and TRBJ2-1, with 10 bases matching TRBD2. This CDR3 has 16 residues. The junction had 7 bases not matched to a gene; V was cut back by 5 bases and J by 0 bases. The germline V gene has CDR1 GTSNPN and CDR2 SVGIG (reference sequence). The CDR3 sequence is CAWEKPSGSSYNEQFF. The CDR3 DNA reads TGTGCCTGGGAAAAACCTAGCGGGAGCTCCTACAATGAGCAGTTCTTC.

By proportion, this clonotype is large. The gene calls are TRBV20-1 and TRBJ1-1, with 7 bases that match TRBD1. Germline CDR1 DFQATT, CDR2 SNEGSKA (reference sequence). The CDR3 extends over 13 amino acids. Germline trimming cut 3 bases from V and 6 bases from J; bases unmatched to any gene: 7. The CDR3 nucleotides are TGCAGTGCTAGTAGGGGGCAGCGCTCTGAAGCTTTCTTT. Protein sequence: CSASRGQRSEAFF.

The chain employs TRBV27 and TRBJ2-4; 9 nucleotides line up with TRBD1. V gave up 5 bases and J gave up 12 bases; unmatched junction bases: 8. CDR1 MNHEY and CDR2 SMNVEV come from the germline V gene (reference sequence). The CDR3 has 13 residues. This CDR3 is CASSKEQGASQYF. The DNA for the CDR3 is TGTGCCAGCAGTAAAGAACAGGGGGCTAGTCAGTACTTC.

The CDR3 DNA sequence: TGTGCCAGCAGGAACAGCGGGCGGAATGGCTACACCTTC. Translation gives CASRNSGRNGYTF. The genes are TRBV2 and TRBJ1-2; D call uncertain. The V and J ends lost 6 bases and 6 bases respectively, with 14 bases between them. This CDR3 region has 13 residues. Germline lookup yields CDR1 SNHLY and CDR2 FYNNEI.

The V and J genes are TRBV19 and TRBJ2-7, with TRBD2 matching over 10 bases. Losses at the gene ends were 5 bases for V and 2 bases for J; bases not matched to a gene: 6. The CDR3 covers 15 residues. Per germline, CDR1 LNHDA and CDR2 SQIVND (reference sequence). The CDR3 DNA sequence: TGTGCCAGTAGTGTTCTAGCGGGAGCAGCCTACGAGCAGTACTTC. Its protein product is CASSVLAGAAYEQYF.

With respect to this clonotype: A much larger clone lies a single base off, so this may be a read error. The CDR3 here is CSARGGQGAYGNTIYF. The CDR3 coding sequence is TGCAGTGCTAGAGGCGGGCAGGGCGCATATGGAAACACCATATATTTT. The chain combines TRBV20-1 with TRBJ1-3; possibly TRBD1 for D (5 bases). CDR1 DFQATT and CDR2 SNEGSKA come from the germline V gene (reference sequence). The CDR3 consists of 16 residues. V lost 1 base, J lost 3 bases, and 16 bases lay in between.

The genes are TRBV3-1 and TRBJ1-1; D is perhaps TRBD1 (6 bases). CDR3 size: 11 residues. Germline CDR1 is LGHDT and CDR2 is YNNKEL (reference sequence). Trimming took 7 bases from V and 8 from J, leaving 11 bases between them. The CDR3, as DNA: TGTGCCAGCATCTCAGGGGTAGAAGCTTTCTTT. The encoded protein is CASISGVEAFF.

The DNA of the CDR3 is TGCGCCAGCAGCCAAGATGATAGACAGGGAGGTAATGGCTACACCTTC. Its protein product is CASSQDDRQGGNGYTF. The V and J genes are TRBV4-3 and TRBJ1-2; 7 bases are shared with TRBD1. In germline, CDR1 is LGHNA, CDR2 YSLEER. J was trimmed by 6 bases and V by 0 bases; bases with no gene match: 10. The CDR3 runs to 16 residues.